The TCR beta chain under discussion was sequenced for a study of neurological immune-mediated disorders. General study points: The most TCR clonal expansion was seen in HTLV-1-associated myelopathy, and the least was seen in multiple sclerosis, which fell below healthy controls. No expanded-clone CDR3 amino acid sequence recurred across subjects, suggesting private TCR-beta repertoires.

cDNA synthesis was performed by 5'RACE with 10-nucleotide random UMIs. Every sequencing run generated in excess of 160 million TCR-beta sequences. These sequences covered 15-18 subjects. TCRdb reprocessed the 5' RACE reads with MiXCR, giving one entry per CDR3 protein. The sample records more than 70,000 distinct CDR3 sequences, about a tenth being singletons. This clonotype was recorded many times. The antigen remains undetermined. Trimming took off 3 bases at V and 2 bases at J, with 9 bases between the two ends. Looked up from germline, CDR1 is SGHVS and CDR2 is FNYEAQ. The CDR3 runs to 14 residues.

The TCR originated in a man in his forties or fifties in good health. The sample consisted of PBMCs. This chain connects TRBV7-6 to TRBJ2-3; D unclear. The CDR3 here is CASSFETYTDTQYF. CDR3 in DNA: TGTGCCAGCAGCTTCGAGACTTACACAGATACGCAGTATTTT. The full variable domain, rest sourced from reference TRBV7-6 and TRBJ2-3, is GAGVSQSPRYKVTKRGQDVALRCDPISGHVSLYWYRQALGQGPEFLTYFNYEAQQDKSGLPNDRFSAERPEGSISTLTIQRTEQRDSAMYRCASSFETYTDTQYFGPGTRLTVL.